These 8 T cell receptor beta chains were sequenced from one sample in a study of response to subunit inactivated influenza vaccine. Each CDR3 protein gets one entry after TCRdb re-called the RT-PCR reads with MiXCR. Of hundreds of thousands of distinct CDR3 sequences in the sample, 25% were seen once. Here the sequenced sample was CD4+ T cells sorted from PBMCs, taken more than 4 days after vaccination. The receptors stem from a man between 45 and 60 years old who received an inactivated influenza vaccine.

The genes are TRBV20-1 and TRBJ2-1; the D is unclear. There are 12 residues in the CDR3. The V gene's germline CDR1 is DFQATT and CDR2 SNEGSKA (reference sequence). V was shortened by 3 bases and J by 7 bases, with 10 bases between the two germline ends. The CDR3 loop is CSARSARNEQFF. CDR3 DNA: TGCAGTGCTAGGTCGGCAAGGAATGAGCAGTTCTTC.

V is TRBV4-2 and J is TRBJ1-5; TRBD1 aligns across 8 bases. After removal of 0 bases from V and 3 bases from J, the junction contained 4 bases not matched to a gene. The CDR3 length is 16 residues. Germline V gene data show CDR1 as LGHNA and CDR2 as YNFKEQ. CDR3 amino acids: CASSQDPTGANQPQHF. In DNA form, the CDR3 reads TGTGCCAGCAGCCAAGATCCGACAGGGGCCAATCAGCCCCAGCATTTT.

The rearrangement links TRBV19 to TRBJ2-7, with 7 bases lining up with TRBD1. Losses at the gene ends were 3 bases for V and 4 bases for J; bases not matched to a gene: 3. Germline loops: CDR1 LNHDA, CDR2 SQIVND (reference sequence). CDR3 length: 13 amino acids. The DNA of the CDR3 is TGTGCCAGTAGTATTGCACAGGGGTACGAGCAGTACTTC. This encodes CASSIAQGYEQYF.

The rearrangement joins TRBV12-3 or TRBV12-4 to TRBJ1-1; D gene unclear. Trimming left V 7 bases short and J 0 bases short, with 6 bases between. The CDR3 consists of 12 residues. The chain's CDR3 is CASKTMNTEAFF. In nucleotides, the CDR3 is TGTGCCAGCAAAACGATGAACACTGAAGCTTTCTTT.

V usage is TRBV12-3 or TRBV12-4 and J usage is TRBJ2-7; no definite D call. The CDR3 runs 12 residues. Trimming took 6 bases from V and 5 from J, leaving 11 bases between them. Here the CDR3 DNA reads TGTGCCAGCAGGTCGGACGGGCACGAGCAGTACTTC. Translating it yields CASRSDGHEQYF.

The chain has TRBV20-1 and TRBJ2-1; 7 bases align to TRBD2. The germline V gene has CDR1 DFQATT and CDR2 SNEGSKA (reference sequence). The CDR3 is 15 amino acids. V shed 5 bases and J 7 bases; nucleotides not matched to a gene: 14. CDR3 DNA: TGCAGTGCTGGCTCCAGAGGGAGGGGATGGAATGAGCAGTTCTTC. It encodes CSAGSRGRGWNEQFF.

This clonotype showed up many times. V and J are TRBV3-1 and TRBJ1-6; D is uncertain. V lost 2 bases, J lost 10 bases, and 9 bases lay in between. This CDR3 spans 13 amino acids. Per germline, CDR1 LGHDT and CDR2 YNNKEL (reference sequence). In nucleotides, the CDR3 is TGTGCCAGCAGCCAAAAAAGAGAATCACCCCTCCACTTT. This translates into CASSQKRESPLHF.

This chain connects TRBV12-3 or TRBV12-4 to TRBJ2-6; D may match TRBD1 or TRBD2 (5 bases each). This CDR3 is 17 amino acids long. V lost 3 bases and J lost 0, with 12 bases in between. The CDR3 reads CASSFWDRASGANVLTF. The CDR3 bases are TGTGCCAGCAGTTTTTGGGACCGAGCCTCTGGGGCCAACGTCCTGACTTTC.